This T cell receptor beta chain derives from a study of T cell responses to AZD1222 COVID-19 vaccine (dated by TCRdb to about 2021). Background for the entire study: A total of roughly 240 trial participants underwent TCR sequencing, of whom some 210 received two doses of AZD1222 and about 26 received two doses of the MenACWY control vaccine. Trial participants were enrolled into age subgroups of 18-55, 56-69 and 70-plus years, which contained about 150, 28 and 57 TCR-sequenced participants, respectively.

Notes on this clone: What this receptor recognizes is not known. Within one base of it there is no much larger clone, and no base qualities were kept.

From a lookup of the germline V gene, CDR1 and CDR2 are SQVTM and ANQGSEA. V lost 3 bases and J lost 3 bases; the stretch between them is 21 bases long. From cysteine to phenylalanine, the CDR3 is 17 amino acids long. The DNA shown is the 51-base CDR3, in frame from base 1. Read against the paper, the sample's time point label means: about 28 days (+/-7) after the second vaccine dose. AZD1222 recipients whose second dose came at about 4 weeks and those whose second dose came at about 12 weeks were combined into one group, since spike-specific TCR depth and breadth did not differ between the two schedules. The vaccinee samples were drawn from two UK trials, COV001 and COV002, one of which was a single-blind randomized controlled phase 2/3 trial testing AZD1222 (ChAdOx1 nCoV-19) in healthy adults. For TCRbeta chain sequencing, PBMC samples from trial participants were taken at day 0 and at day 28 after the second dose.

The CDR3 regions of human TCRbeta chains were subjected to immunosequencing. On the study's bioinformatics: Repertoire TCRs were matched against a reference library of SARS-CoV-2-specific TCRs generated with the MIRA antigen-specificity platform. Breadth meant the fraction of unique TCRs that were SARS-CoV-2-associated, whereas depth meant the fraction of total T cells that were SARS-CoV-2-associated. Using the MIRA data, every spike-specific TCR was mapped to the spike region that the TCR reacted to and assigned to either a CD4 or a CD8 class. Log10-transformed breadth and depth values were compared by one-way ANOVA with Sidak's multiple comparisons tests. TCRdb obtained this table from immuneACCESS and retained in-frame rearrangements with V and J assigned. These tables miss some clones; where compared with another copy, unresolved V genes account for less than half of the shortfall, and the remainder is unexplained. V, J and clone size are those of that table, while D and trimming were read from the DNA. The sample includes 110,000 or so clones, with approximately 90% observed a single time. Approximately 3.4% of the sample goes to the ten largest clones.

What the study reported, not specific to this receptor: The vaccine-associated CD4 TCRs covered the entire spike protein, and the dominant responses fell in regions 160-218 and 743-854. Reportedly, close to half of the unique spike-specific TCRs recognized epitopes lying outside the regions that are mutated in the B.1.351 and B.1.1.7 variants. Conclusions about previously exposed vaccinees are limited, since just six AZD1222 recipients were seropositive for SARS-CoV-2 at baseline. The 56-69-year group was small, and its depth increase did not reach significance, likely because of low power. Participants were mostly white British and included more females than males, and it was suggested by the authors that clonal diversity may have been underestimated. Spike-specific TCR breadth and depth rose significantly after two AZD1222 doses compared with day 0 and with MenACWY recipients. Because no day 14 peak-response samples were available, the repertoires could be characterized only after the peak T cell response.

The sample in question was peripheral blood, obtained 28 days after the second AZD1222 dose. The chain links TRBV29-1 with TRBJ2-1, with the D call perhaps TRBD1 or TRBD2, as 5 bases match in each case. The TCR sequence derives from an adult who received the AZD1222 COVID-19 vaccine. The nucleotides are TGCAGCGTTGAGGGGGAAGGTGGGGGACCCATCTACAATGAGCAGTTCTTC. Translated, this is CSVEGEGGGPIYNEQFF.